This T cell receptor beta chain emerged from a study of sequential checkpoint blockade in melanoma. Repertoires were generated with immunoSEQ multiplex PCR, while TCRdb's copy carries only in-frame clones and drops some. The sample lists roughly 7,000 clones, approximately 30% seen once, with around 25% in the top ten. Treatment denoted: randomized to nivolumab then ipilimumab (arm A) or the reverse (arm B). The CDR3 runs to 16 residues. CDR1 and CDR2 from the germline V gene are SQVTM and ANQGSEA. Trimming took 3 bases from V and 7 from J, leaving 22 bases between them. This sequence was found in a human donor with melanoma. The chain uses TRBV29-1 and TRBJ1-5, with D maybe TRBD1 (6 bases). The sequenced sample was tumor tissue (inferred from file names), obtained from a patient given nivolumab and ipilimumab in sequence. In DNA form, the CDR3 reads TGCAGCGTTGAGGCACCGAGACACCGGGGGCGACAGCCCCAGCATTTT. This encodes CSVEAPRHRGRQPQHF.